One T cell receptor (beta chain) is described in this entry. The clone's antigen remains unknown. One base away there is no much larger clone; base qualities are not given. The TCR beta CDR3 region was amplified with a multiplex PCR system whose first round of approximately 11 cycles used 32 V-gene forward primers and 13 J-gene reverse primers. A QIAGEN Multiplex PCR Kit was used for first-round PCR, and the primer sequences were filed in Chinese patent CN105087789A. In a second PCR round, Illumina universal primers were added with the Phusion High-Fidelity PCR Kit. The TCR libraries underwent paired-end sequencing with a read length of 151 bp on the Illumina HiSeq X Ten platform. On the authors' methods: Reads without multiplex PCR primers were removed using Cutadapt, read pairs were merged using PEAR, and CDR3 regions were called using MiXCR with default settings. Shannon entropy measured repertoire diversity, and clonality was calculated as one minus the Shannon entropy divided by the ln of the count of productive unique sequences. A clonotype counted as a dominant or high-frequency T-cell clone when its frequency was 0.5% or higher. TCRdb reworked the public reads: Q25 trimming with fastp, MiXCR clone assembly, productive beta chains retained. Duplicate CDR3 protein sequences are folded into a single record with the most common DNA and genes. The V and J calls and clone size come from TCRdb's table, not from the authors' own analysis. Across this sample there are around 29,000 distinct CDR3 sequences, with about 30% seen only once. The ten largest account for roughly 4% of the sample.

The TCR template was genomic DNA extracted from bulk tumor tissue, and 600 ng of gDNA was amplified for each sample. Multiple biopsies per primary tumor were taken during surgery, spaced as far apart as possible within the tumor mass. The study cohort was described as untreated and was composed of newly diagnosed NSCLC cases undergoing curative surgery. The donor group was made up of approximately 16 newly diagnosed non-small cell lung cancer patients undergoing surgery with curative intent. A couple of independent pathologists reviewed the resected tumor masses. Only high-quality DNA and RNA samples were carried forward to sequencing. These data come from a study of immune heterogeneity within non-small cell lung tumors (dated by TCRdb to the late 2010s). Notes on the research overall: Histology comprised several squamous cell carcinomas, roughly ten non-squamous carcinomas and 1 tumor not otherwise specified. Whole-exome sequencing, RNA-seq and TCR beta repertoire sequencing were combined for multiple spatially distinct regions from each NSCLC tumor so that intratumoral immune heterogeneity could be examined. TCR repertoires were analyzed from approximately 60 tumor loci of fewer than 16 patients, whereas transcriptome data were available for only about 44 loci from approximately twelve patients. Neoantigen binding to each patient's HLA alleles was predicted with netMHCpan-3.0 for mutant peptides of 8 to 11 amino acids.

The junction shows trimming of 0 bases on V and 3 bases on J, and the gene matches do not reach 17 bases of it. CDR1 and CDR2, looked up from the germline V gene (reference sequence), are GTSNPN and SVGIG. Reading from cysteine to phenylalanine, the CDR3 counts 18 amino acids. Just CDR3 DNA is preserved here, 54 bases in frame from base 1. What the research found in general, with its limitations: Identical dominant CDR3B clonotypes recurred across loci within a patient, yet different tumor locations also harbored unique high-frequency clones. For the most part, high-frequency TCR beta clonotypes differed from one individual patient to another. Local T-cell repertoire clonality showed a statistically significant but moderate positive correlation with local tumor mutational burden (R roughly 0.35).

The chain couples TRBV30 to TRBJ2-7, and 7 junction bases match TRBD2. Sequencing used lung tumor tissue. The receptor's source is a middle-aged man with non-small cell lung cancer. This receptor carries the CDR3 CAWSVRRLAERFFYEQYF. DNA sequence: TGTGCCTGGAGTGTACGGCGGCTAGCGGAGAGGTTCTTCTACGAGCAGTACTTC.